This T cell receptor beta chain was profiled in a study of cytomegalovirus exposure and HLA in healthy donors (dated by TCRdb to 2015 to 2018). A note on the overall study: According to a later analysis, the 120 or so validation repertoires were produced on the same platform as the roughly 700 repertoires of the first cohort. The study was designed to test whether signatures of past pathogen exposure could be identified by cataloging public T cell receptors. High-throughput TCR immunosequencing, statistical association of individual TCRs with disease status, and machine learning were combined to predict cytomegalovirus infection status. In addition to the first cohort of approximately 670 subjects, a separate validation cohort of approximately 130 different subjects was used.

This clone has just a few counts. Its antigen is currently not known. No quality values exist for individual bases; no much larger clone is one base distant. Sequences SEHNR (CDR1) and FQNEAQ (CDR2) are obtained from the germline V gene (reference sequence). V is clipped by 5 bases and J by 5 bases, and the sequence between their germline boundaries is 12 bases long. From the cysteine through the phenylalanine, the CDR3 covers 14 amino acids. Just the 42-base CDR3 DNA is kept, in frame starting at base 1. The library was generated by the immunoSEQ multiplex PCR assay. Per the source publication's procedure: A statistical classification framework was built to diagnose cytomegalovirus status from the catalog of TCR beta chain sequences. TCRdb provides this immuneACCESS table in a form limited to in-frame rearrangements. Some clones are lacking; in checked studies, under half of them reflect an unresolved V gene, and why the rest are absent is not known. That table gives V, J and clone size, and the DNA gave D and trimming. This sample is represented by 260,000 or so clones; 80% to 90% of them were singletons. The ten largest account for 2.6% of the sample.

General study outcomes and caveats: The authors suggested that the approach could potentially be extended to other disease states and immunological phenotypes. In the study, about 150 TCR beta chains were listed as associated with cytomegalovirus. In both the original and validation cohorts, the classifier was reported to diagnose cytomegalovirus status with high specificity and sensitivity. A later analysis had no HLA typing for the validation cohort, so co-occurrence there was scored across all 130 or so repertoires. While some public TCRs were present in many individuals, most TCR sequences turned up only very rarely across donors. Three of the identified cytomegalovirus-associated TCR beta chains were confirmed in vitro to be specific for cytomegalovirus antigens. In a later analysis, TCRs clustered in the first cohort were found to also tend to co-occur in the roughly 120 validation repertoires, with 94% of cluster scores above 0.

The donors were included in the validation cohort of 120 subjects, a group kept apart from the roughly 680-subject first cohort. The sequence was collected from a man between 18 and 29 years old in good health and CMV-seronegative. Sequenced sample: PBMCs. The chain employs TRBV7-9 and TRBJ1-4; the D gene is perhaps TRBD1, on 5 matching bases. The CDR3 protein: CASSPGGSNEKLFF. The sequenced DNA is TGTGCCAGCAGCCCCGGGGGATCGAATGAAAAACTGTTTTTT. The CDR3, completed at both ends by the reference TRBV7-9 and TRBJ1-4 genes, gives the full variable domain DTGVSQNPRHKITKRGQNVTFRCDPISEHNRLYWYRQTLGQGPEFLTYFQNEAQLEKSRLLSDRFSAERPKGSFSTLEIQRTEQGDSAMYLCASSPGGSNEKLFFGSGTQLSVL.